The rows below give T cell receptor beta chains drawn from one sample of a study of blood T cell repertoires in COVID-19. Method: immunoSEQ multiplex PCR; TCRdb's copy keeps in-frame clones and lacks some. The profile shows about 200,000 clones, 65% to 90% of them singletons. Sequencing input: PBMCs or T cells enriched from blood (not recorded which). These receptor sequences come from a woman in her forties with acute COVID-19. CDR3s include the opening cysteine and the closing phenylalanine or tryptophan. Each record gives: clone size, J gene, D gene, V gene, CDR3 DNA, CDR3 protein. The D gene is left open where the match is weak. Where a row states a size, it is once, few, many or the class of an expanded clone; other rows omit it.

>.|TRBJ2-3|.|TRBV27
TGTGCCAGCAGTTCCATTAGCACAGATACGCAGTATTTT
CASSSISTDTQYF
>.|TRBJ2-1|.|TRBV4-3
TGCGCCAGCAGCCAAGATATGCGGGGGCCCTACAATGAGCAGTTCTTC
CASSQDMRGPYNEQFF
>.|TRBJ2-2|TRBD1|TRBV5-6
TGTGCCAGCAGCCTCAGGGGGCGCCACACCGGGGAGCTGTTTTTT
CASSLRGRHTGELFF
>.|TRBJ1-1|.|TRBV14
TGTGCCAGCACCTCCAACCAGGTCATTGCTGAAGCTTTCTTT
CASTSNQVIAEAFF
>.|TRBJ2-7|.|TRBV5-1
TGCGCCAGCAGCTTGGAACAGGGCCCCTACGAGCAGTACTTC
CASSLEQGPYEQYF
>.|TRBJ1-2|.|TRBV2
TGTGCCAGCAGTGAACAGGGGCTTTCTAACTATGGCTACACCTTC
CASSEQGLSNYGYTF
>.|TRBJ2-6|TRBD1|TRBV7-6
TGTGCCAGCAGCTTAAGAGGTCAGGGGGCGCCTGGGGCCAACGTCCTGACTTTC
CASSLRGQGAPGANVLTF
>.|TRBJ1-3|.|TRBV9
TGTGCCAGCAGTGGTGGGACACTAGGAAACACCATATATTTT
CASSGGTLGNTIYF
>.|TRBJ2-7|.|TRBV2
TGTGCCAGCACGGCCAGCGAATACTACGAGCAGTACTTC
CASTASEYYEQYF
>.|TRBJ2-1|.|TRBV6-4
TGTGCCAGCAGTGACTCGGGAGCCTACAATGAGCAGTTCTTC
CASSDSGAYNEQFF
>.|TRBJ2-7|.|TRBV19
TGTGCCAGTAGCCCGGGGTCGGACGAGCAGTACTTC
CASSPGSDEQYF
>.|TRBJ1-1|.|TRBV9
TGTGCCAGCAGCGGACAGATCAACACTGAAGCTTTCTTT
CASSGQINTEAFF
>once|TRBJ1-5|TRBD1|TRBV27
TGTGCCAGCAGTTTAACCGGGACAGGAAGTAATCAGCCCCAGCATTTT
CASSLTGTGSNQPQHF
>.|TRBJ2-1|TRBD2|TRBV28
TGTGCCAGCAGTTTATTTGCTAGCGGGAACAATGAGCAGTTCTTC
CASSLFASGNNEQFF
>once|TRBJ2-2|.|TRBV18
TGTGCCAGCTCACGAACTAGCCCTCCCAACACCGGGGAGCTGTTTTTT
CASSRTSPPNTGELFF
>.|TRBJ1-2|TRBD1|TRBV27
TGTGCCAGCAGTTCCCTGGGACAGAACTATGGCTACACCTTC
CASSSLGQNYGYTF
>.|TRBJ1-5|TRBD1|TRBV4-1
TGCGCCAGCAGCCAAGCCGACAGGGGAAATCAGCCCCAGCATTTT
CASSQADRGNQPQHF